This T cell receptor (beta chain) was recorded in a study of T cell responses to AZD1222 COVID-19 vaccine. Across the whole study: Some second doses came at about 4 weeks and others at about 12 weeks; these were pooled. Study-wide results and limits: Spike was spanned by vaccine-associated CD4 TCRs, which were dominant at 160-218 and 743-854. Sampled repertoires all dated from after the peak T cell response. Only six people who got AZD1222 tested seropositive at baseline.

This table comes from immunoSEQ multiplex PCR, and its TCRdb copy is limited to in-frame clones, with some not included. In the table there are about 140,000 clones, roughly 89% of which are singletons. Comments on this clone: Its antigen is unidentified.

CDR3 size: 15 residues. The trim removed 6 bases at V and 1 base at J, leaving 7 bases unmatched. The germline V gene has CDR1 LNHDA and CDR2 SQIVND (reference sequence). The chain has TRBV19 and TRBJ1-1, with 8 positions matching TRBD1. The specimen was peripheral blood, collected on day 0 of AZD1222 vaccination. This TCR was sampled from an adult in good health. The CDR3 region is CASSLQGGKNTEAFF. The CDR3 region has the DNA TGTGCCAGTAGCTTACAGGGGGGTAAGAACACTGAAGCTTTCTTT.